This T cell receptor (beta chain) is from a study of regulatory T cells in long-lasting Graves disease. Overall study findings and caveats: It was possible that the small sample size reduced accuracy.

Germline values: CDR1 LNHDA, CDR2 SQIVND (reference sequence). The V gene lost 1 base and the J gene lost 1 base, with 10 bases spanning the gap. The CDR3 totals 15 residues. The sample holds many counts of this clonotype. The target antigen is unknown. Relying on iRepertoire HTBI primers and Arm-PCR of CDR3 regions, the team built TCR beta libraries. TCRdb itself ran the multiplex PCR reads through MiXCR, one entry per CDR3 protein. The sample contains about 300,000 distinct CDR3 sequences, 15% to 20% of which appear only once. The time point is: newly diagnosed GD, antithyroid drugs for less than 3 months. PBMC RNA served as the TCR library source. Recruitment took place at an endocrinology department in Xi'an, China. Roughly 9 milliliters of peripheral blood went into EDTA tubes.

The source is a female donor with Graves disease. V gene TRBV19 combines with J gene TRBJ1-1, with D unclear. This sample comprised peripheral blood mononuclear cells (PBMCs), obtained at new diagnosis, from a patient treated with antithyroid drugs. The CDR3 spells CASSIGFLQNTEAFF. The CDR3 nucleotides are TGTGCCAGTAGTATAGGGTTCCTTCAGAACACTGAAGCTTTCTTT.